The T cell receptor (beta chain) described here comes from a study of tumor and adjacent non-tumor tissue in lung cancer. Study summary: Around 4.5 million productive TCRbeta reads were obtained per sample on average.

CDR1 and CDR2 from the germline V gene are SEHNR and FQNEAQ (reference sequence). V dropped 5 bases and J dropped 0 bases, with 11 bases sitting between them. The CDR3 is 15 residues long. Regarding this clonotype: Its antigen is unknown.

The template was RNA from unsorted bulk tissue. This non-tumor lung sample came from over 3 cm beyond the tumor edge. Between August and November 2014, newly diagnosed, chemotherapy-naive lung cancer patients underwent thoracic surgery in China. Findings and limits, study-wide: TCR diversity was significantly greater in tumor than normal lung tissue.

A modified ARM-PCR protocol with three rounds of nested PCR amplified TCRbeta. TCRdb re-analysed the multiplex PCR reads in MiXCR, keeping a single row per CDR3 protein. Here the sample spans 98,000 or so distinct CDR3 sequences, 80% being singletons. Sequenced material: distant non-tumor lung tissue. The rearrangement links TRBV7-9 to TRBJ2-1; TRBD1 is a possible D gene (5 bases). This clonotype was obtained from a man between 60 and 70 years old with small cell lung cancer. The CDR3 is CASSPQGVSYNEQFF. As DNA, the CDR3 is TGTGCCAGCAGCCCCCAAGGGGTCTCCTACAATGAGCAGTTCTTC.